This passage covers 2 T cell receptor beta chains from one sample sequenced in a study of blood T cell repertoires in COVID-19. Assay: immunoSEQ multiplex PCR; the TCRdb copy retains only in-frame clones and omits some. The sample holds tens of thousands of clones, roughly 90% seen once. Material for sequencing was peripheral blood. These receptors all stem from a human donor with active COVID-19. The donor label of this sample is uncertain.

The V gene is TRBV2, the J gene TRBJ1-1; 7 nucleotides line up with TRBD1. CDR3 length equals 15 residues. Germline V CDR1 and CDR2: SNHLY, FYNNEI. With 6 bases clipped from V and 2 bases from J, the junction kept 9 bases outside the gene matches. In DNA, the CDR3 is TGTGCCAGCAGGAAGGACAGGACATTCAACACTGAAGCTTTCTTT. It codes for CASRKDRTFNTEAFF.

This clone was seen only a few times. The chain couples TRBV2 to TRBJ2-5, with a weak D call TRBD1 (6 bases). CDR1 and CDR2 (germline): SNHLY, FYNNEI. Trimming stripped 2 bases from V and 5 bases from J, with 9 bases between. The CDR3 has 13 residues. In DNA form, the CDR3 reads TGTGCCAGCAGTGAAACAGGGTGGGAGACCCAGTACTTC. Translating gives CASSETGWETQYF.